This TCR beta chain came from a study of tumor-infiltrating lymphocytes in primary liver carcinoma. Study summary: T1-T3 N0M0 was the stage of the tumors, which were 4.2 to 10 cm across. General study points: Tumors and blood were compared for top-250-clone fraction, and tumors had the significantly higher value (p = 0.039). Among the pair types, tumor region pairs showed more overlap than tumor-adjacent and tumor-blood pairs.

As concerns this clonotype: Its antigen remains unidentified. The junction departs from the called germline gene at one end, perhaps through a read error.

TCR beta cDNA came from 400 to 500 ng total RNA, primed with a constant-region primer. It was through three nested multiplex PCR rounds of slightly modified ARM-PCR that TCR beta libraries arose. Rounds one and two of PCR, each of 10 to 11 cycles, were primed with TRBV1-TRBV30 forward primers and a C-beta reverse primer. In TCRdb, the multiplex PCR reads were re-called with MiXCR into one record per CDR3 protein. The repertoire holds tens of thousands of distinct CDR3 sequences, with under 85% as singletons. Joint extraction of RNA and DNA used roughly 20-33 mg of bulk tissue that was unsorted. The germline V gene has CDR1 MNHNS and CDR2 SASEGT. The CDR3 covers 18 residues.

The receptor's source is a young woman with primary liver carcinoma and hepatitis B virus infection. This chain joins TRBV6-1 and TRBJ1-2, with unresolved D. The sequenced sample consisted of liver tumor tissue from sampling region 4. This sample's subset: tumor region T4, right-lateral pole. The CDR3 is CATSERFLVLRSNYGDIF. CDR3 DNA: TGTGCCACCAGTGAACGGTTCCTGGTCCTTAGATCTAACTATGGCGACATCTTC.